What follows is one TCR beta chain and its context. This sample is part of a study of blood T cell repertoires in COVID-19. With V trimmed by 2 bases and J by 7 bases, 9 bases remained unmatched. The CDR3 covers 15 residues. Per the germline V gene, CDR1 is SGHRS and CDR2 is YFSETQ. Method: immunoSEQ multiplex PCR; TCRdb's copy keeps in-frame clones and lacks some. Of 370,000 or so clones detected, about 87% appear once; the ten largest clones hold 1.3%. This clonotype originated in a man aged 25 to 40 who had recovered from COVID-19. The sample was PBMCs or T cells enriched from blood (not recorded which). The rearrangement uses TRBV5-1 and TRBJ2-1; TRBD1 matches 7 bases. This chain's CDR3 is CASSFPTGSHNEQFF. The CDR3 region has the DNA TGCGCCAGCAGCTTCCCGACAGGGAGCCATAATGAGCAGTTCTTC.